One and the same sample provided the 10 T cell receptor beta chains below, sequenced in a study of T cell responses to AZD1222 COVID-19 vaccine. This table comes from immunoSEQ multiplex PCR, and its TCRdb copy is limited to in-frame clones, with some not included. The repertoire includes about 73,000 clones, around 81% of them detected once, and about 50% sits in the top ten. The input for sequencing was peripheral blood, taken 28 days after the second AZD1222 dose. Source of these receptors: an adult who received the AZD1222 COVID-19 vaccine.

The chain couples TRBV6-2 or TRBV6-3 to TRBJ2-1; TRBD2 matches at 9 bases. The CDR3 runs 15 residues. Germline assignment: CDR1 MNHEY and CDR2 SVGEGT. After removal of 5 bases from V and 8 bases from J, the junction contained 10 bases not matched to a gene. This chain's CDR3 is CASSKLAGVVHEQFF. The CDR3 DNA reads TGTGCCAGCAGTAAATTAGCGGGAGTAGTACATGAGCAGTTCTTC.

This sequence joins TRBV9 and TRBJ2-7; D remains unclear. The CDR3 is made up of 11 amino acids. The germline V gene encodes CDR1 SGDLS and CDR2 YYNGEE. Trimming pared 7 bases from V and 3 bases from J, leaving 8 bases between. The CDR3 is CASPPVYEQYF. Written as DNA, the CDR3 is TGTGCCAGCCCCCCGGTCTACGAGCAGTACTTC.

The genes are TRBV18 and TRBJ2-6; TRBD2 aligns across 8 bases. The length of the CDR3 is 19 residues. The J segment lost 4 bases and the V segment lost 2 bases, leaving 13 bases of the junction unmatched. Germline-derived CDR1 and CDR2 are KGHSH and LQKENI. Written as DNA, the CDR3 is TGTGCCAGCTCACCAACGGGCGTCGGGAGGGCGAAAGGGGCCAACGTCCTGACTTTC. Its protein is CASSPTGVGRAKGANVLTF.

The chain joins TRBV27 to TRBJ2-3; D gene uncertain. Germline assignment: CDR1 MNHEY and CDR2 SMNVEV (reference sequence). This CDR3 spans 13 amino acids. V gave up 2 bases and J gave up 5 bases, with 8 bases separating them. The CDR3 bases are TGTGCCAGCAGTTTAGGGCACGGAGATACGCAGTATTTT. Its protein product is CASSLGHGDTQYF.

The rearrangement uses TRBV3-1 (or the pseudogene TRBV3-2) and TRBJ1-3, with 9 positions matching TRBD1. Unmatched junction bases numbered 9, after V lost 0 bases and J lost 0 bases. Germline-derived CDR1 and CDR2 are LGHDT and YNNKEL (reference sequence). The CDR3 totals 19 residues. The CDR3 sequence: CASSQEWTGDYPSGNTIYF. The CDR3 bases are TGTGCCAGCAGCCAAGAATGGACAGGGGATTACCCCTCTGGAAACACCATATATTTT.

The chain is built from TRBV15 and TRBJ2-1; unclear D gene. Germline V CDR1 and CDR2: LNHNV, YYDKDF (reference sequence). The CDR3 covers 14 residues. Trimming shortened V by 0 bases and J by 0 bases, and 3 bases separated the two germline ends. CDR3 in DNA: TGTGCCACCAGCAGAGATCTCTCCTACAATGAGCAGTTCTTC. It yields the protein CATSRDLSYNEQFF.

The CDR3 loop is CASSIGTRFTGELFF. The CDR3 coding sequence is TGTGCCAGTAGTATAGGGACTAGATTCACCGGGGAGCTGTTTTTT. This rearrangement joins TRBV19 to TRBJ2-2; 7 bases line up with TRBD2. Germline trimming cut 1 base from V and 4 bases from J; bases unmatched to any gene: 3. The CDR3 runs to 15 residues. Germline V gene lookup returns CDR1 LNHDA and CDR2 SQIVND (reference sequence).

The chain joins TRBV7-2 to TRBJ2-1; D assignment may be TRBD1 or TRBD2 (5 bases each). The V gene's germline CDR1 is SGHTA and CDR2 FQGNSA. The V end was cut by 5 bases, the J end by 9 bases, with 20 bases between. The CDR3 loop spans 15 amino acids. The CDR3 DNA follows: TGTGCCAGCAGCCCCCGGCAGGGCGCAGGGAGTGAGCAGTTCTTC. Translation gives CASSPRQGAGSEQFF.

This clone was seen only once. The V gene is TRBV3-1 (or the pseudogene TRBV3-2), the J gene TRBJ2-5; 9 bases match TRBD2. Germline CDR1 and CDR2: LGHDT and YNNKEL (reference sequence). The trim removed 4 bases at V and 5 bases at J, leaving 11 bases unmatched. The CDR3 runs 16 residues. This CDR3 reads CASSPYGGGARETQYF. In DNA form, the CDR3 reads TGTGCCAGCAGCCCTTATGGCGGGGGGGCCCGGGAGACCCAGTACTTC.

V usage is TRBV9 and J usage is TRBJ1-1, with D tentatively TRBD1 (5 bases). The CDR3 covers 16 residues. Trimming removed 4 bases from V and 0 bases from J, with 16 bases in between. The germline V gene encodes CDR1 SGDLS and CDR2 YYNGEE. The CDR3 sequence is CASSPRTRDMNTEAFF. The CDR3, as DNA: TGTGCCAGCAGCCCACGGACAAGAGACATGAACACTGAAGCTTTCTTT.